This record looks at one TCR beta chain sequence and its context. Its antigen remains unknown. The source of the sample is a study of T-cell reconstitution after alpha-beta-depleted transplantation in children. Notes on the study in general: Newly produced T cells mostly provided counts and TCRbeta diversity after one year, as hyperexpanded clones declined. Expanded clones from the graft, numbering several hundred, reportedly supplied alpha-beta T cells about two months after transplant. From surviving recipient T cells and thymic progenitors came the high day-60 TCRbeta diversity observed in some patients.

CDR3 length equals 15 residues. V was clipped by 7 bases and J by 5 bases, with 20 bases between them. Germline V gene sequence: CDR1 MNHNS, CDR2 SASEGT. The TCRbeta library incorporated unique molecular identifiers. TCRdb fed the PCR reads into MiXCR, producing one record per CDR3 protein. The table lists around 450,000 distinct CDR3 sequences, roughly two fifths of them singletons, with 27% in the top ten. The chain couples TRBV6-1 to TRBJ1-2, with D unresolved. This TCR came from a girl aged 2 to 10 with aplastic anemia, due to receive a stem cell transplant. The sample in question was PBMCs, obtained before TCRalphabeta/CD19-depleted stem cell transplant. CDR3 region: CASKGVSAPGYGYTF. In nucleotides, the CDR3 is TGTGCCAGCAAAGGAGTATCGGCGCCGGGATATGGCTACACCTTC.